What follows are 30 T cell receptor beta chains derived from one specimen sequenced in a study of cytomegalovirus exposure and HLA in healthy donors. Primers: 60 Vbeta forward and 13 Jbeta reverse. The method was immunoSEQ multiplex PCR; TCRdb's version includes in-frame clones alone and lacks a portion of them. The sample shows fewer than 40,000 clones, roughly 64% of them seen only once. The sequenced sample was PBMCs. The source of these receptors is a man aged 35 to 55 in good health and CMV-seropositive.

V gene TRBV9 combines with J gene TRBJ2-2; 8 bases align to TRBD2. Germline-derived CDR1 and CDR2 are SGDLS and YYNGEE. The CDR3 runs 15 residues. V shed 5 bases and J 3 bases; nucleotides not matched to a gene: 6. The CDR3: CASSMSGGHTGELFF. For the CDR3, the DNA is TGTGCCAGCAGTATGAGCGGGGGACACACCGGGGAGCTGTTTTTT. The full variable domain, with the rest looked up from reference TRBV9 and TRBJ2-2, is DSGVTQTPKHLITATGQRVTLRCSPRSGDLSVYWYQQSLDQGLQFLIQYYNGEERAKGNILERFSAQQFPDLHSELNLSSLELGDSALYFCASSMSGGHTGELFFGEGSRLTVL.

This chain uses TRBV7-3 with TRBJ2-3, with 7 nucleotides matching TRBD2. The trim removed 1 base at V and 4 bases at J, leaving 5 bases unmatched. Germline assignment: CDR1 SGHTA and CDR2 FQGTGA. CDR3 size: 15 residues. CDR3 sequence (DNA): TGTGCCAGCAGCTTAAGCGGGGGAAGGGCAGATACGCAGTATTTT. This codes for CASSLSGGRADTQYF. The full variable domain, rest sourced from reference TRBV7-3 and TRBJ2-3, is GAGVSQTPSNKVTEKGKYVELRCDPISGHTALYWYRQSLGQGPEFLIYFQGTGAADDSGLPNDRFFAVRPEGSVSTLKIQRTERGDSAVYLCASSLSGGRADTQYFGPGTRLTVL.

CDR3 loop: CASSPDSGTGRTEAFF. The CDR3, as DNA: TGCGCCAGCAGCCCGGACTCCGGGACAGGTAGAACTGAAGCTTTCTTT. This chain connects TRBV5-1 to TRBJ1-1, with TRBD1 identical over 8 bases. This CDR3 spans 16 amino acids. Trimming removed 4 bases from V and 5 bases from J; junction bases left unmatched: 13. CDR1 and CDR2 from the germline V gene are SGHRS and YFSETQ.

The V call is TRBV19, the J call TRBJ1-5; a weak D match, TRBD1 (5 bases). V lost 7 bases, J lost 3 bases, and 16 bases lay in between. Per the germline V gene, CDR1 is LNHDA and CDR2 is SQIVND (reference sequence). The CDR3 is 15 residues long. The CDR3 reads CASTPSPGINQPQHF. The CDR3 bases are TGTGCCAGTACCCCATCCCCAGGGATCAATCAGCCCCAGCATTTT.

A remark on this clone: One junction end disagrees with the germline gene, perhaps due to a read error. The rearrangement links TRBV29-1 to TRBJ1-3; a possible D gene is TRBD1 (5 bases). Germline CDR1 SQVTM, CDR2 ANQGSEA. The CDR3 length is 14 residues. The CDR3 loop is CSALPDTSGSTIYF. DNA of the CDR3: TGCAGCGCCCTCCCGGACACGTCTGGAAGCACCATATATTTT.

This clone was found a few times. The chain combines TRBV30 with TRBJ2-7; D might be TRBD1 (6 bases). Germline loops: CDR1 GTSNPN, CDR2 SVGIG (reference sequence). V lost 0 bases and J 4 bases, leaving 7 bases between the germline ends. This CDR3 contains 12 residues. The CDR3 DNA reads TGTGCCTGGAGTGTCCAGGGGTACGAGCAGTACTTC. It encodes CAWSVQGYEQYF.

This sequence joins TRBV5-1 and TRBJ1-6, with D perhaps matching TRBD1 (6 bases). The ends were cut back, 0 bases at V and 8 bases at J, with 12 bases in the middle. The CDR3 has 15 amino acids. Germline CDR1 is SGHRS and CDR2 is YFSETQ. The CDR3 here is CASSLDTGWDSPLHF. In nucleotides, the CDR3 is TGCGCCAGCAGCTTGGATACAGGGTGGGATTCACCCCTCCACTTT.

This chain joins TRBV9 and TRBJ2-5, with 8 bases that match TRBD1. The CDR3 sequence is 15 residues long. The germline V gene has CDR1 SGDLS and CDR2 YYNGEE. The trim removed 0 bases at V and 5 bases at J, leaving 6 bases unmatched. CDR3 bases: TGTGCCAGCAGCGTAGTCGGCAGGGGGCGGGAGACCCAGTACTTC. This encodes CASSVVGRGRETQYF.

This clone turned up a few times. Here the CDR3 reads CASGRGNTEAFF. Written as DNA, the CDR3 is TGTGCCAGCGGACGGGGAAACACTGAAGCTTTCTTT. The rearrangement links TRBV19 to TRBJ1-1, with D unclear. Trimming stripped 9 bases from V and 2 bases from J, with 10 bases between. CDR3 length: 12 amino acids. Germline V gene sequence: CDR1 LNHDA, CDR2 SQIVND (reference sequence).

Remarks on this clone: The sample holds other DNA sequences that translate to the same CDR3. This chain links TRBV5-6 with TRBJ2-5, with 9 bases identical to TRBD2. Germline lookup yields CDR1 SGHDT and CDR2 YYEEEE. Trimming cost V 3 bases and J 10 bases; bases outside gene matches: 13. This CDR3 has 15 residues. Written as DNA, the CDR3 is TGTGCCAGCAGCTGGACGACTAGCGGAGTTATTATCCAGTACTTC. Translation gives CASSWTTSGVIIQYF.

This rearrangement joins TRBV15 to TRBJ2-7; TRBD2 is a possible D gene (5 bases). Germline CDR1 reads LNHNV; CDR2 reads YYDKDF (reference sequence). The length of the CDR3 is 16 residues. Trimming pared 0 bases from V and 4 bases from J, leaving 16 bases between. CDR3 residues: CATSRDSGVFGYEQYF. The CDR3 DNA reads TGTGCCACCAGCAGAGATTCCGGGGTCTTCGGGTACGAGCAGTACTTC. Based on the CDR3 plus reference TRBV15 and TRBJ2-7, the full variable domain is DAMVIQNPRYQVTQFGKPVTLSCSQTLNHNVMYWYQQKSSQAPKLLFHYYDKDFNNEADTPDNFQSRRPNTSFCFLDIRSPGLGDTAMYLCATSRDSGVFGYEQYFGPGTRLTVT.

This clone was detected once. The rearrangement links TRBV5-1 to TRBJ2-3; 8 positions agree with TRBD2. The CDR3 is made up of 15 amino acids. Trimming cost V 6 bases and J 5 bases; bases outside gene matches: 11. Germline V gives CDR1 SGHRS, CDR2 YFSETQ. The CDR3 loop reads CASTRRAGEIDTQYF. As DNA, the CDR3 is TGCGCCAGCACTAGGAGAGCGGGGGAAATAGATACGCAGTATTTT.

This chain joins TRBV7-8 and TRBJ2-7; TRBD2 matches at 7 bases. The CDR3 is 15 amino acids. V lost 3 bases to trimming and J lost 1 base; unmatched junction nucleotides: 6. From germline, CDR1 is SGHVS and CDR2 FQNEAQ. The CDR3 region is CASSFGLADSYEQYF. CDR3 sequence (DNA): TGTGCCAGCAGCTTTGGCCTAGCGGATTCCTACGAGCAGTACTTC.

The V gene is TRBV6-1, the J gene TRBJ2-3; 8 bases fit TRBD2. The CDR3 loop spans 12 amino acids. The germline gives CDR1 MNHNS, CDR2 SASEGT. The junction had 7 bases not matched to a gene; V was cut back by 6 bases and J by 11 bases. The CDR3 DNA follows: TGTGCCAGCAGCGGGAGGGACATGGGGCAGTATTTT. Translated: CASSGRDMGQYF.

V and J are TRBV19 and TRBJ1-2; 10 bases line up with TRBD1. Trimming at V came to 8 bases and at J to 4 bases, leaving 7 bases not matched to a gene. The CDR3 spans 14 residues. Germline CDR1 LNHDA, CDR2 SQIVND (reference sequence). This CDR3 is CASSGTGEVYGYTF. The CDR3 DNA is TGTGCCAGTTCTGGGACAGGGGAAGTCTATGGCTACACCTTC.

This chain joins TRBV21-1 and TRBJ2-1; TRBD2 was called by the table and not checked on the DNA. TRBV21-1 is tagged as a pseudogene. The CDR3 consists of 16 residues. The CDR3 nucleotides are TGTGCCAGCAGCAAAATACTAGCGGGGGGCCTCAATGAGCAGTTCTTC. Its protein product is CASSKILAGGLNEQFF.

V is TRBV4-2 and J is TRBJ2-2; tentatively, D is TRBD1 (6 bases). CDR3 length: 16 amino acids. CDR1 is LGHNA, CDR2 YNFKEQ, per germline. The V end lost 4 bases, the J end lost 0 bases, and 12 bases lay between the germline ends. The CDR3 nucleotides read TGTGCCAGCAGCCGCTCGACAGGCGCGAACACCGGGGAGCTGTTTTTT. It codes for CASSRSTGANTGELFF.

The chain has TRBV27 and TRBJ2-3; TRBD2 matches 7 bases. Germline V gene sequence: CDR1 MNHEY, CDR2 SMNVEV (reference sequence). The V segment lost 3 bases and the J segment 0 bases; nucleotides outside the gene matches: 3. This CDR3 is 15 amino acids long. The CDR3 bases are TGTGCCAGCAGTTTTCTGGGACTAAGCACAGATACGCAGTATTTT. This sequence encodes CASSFLGLSTDTQYF.

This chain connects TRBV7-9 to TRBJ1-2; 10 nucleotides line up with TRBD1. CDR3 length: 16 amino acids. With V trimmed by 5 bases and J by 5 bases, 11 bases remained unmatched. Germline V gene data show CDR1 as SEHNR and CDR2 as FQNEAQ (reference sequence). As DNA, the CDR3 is TGTGCCAGCAGCCCGTCCGACAGGGGGCGCGGGTATGGCTACACCTTC. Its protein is CASSPSDRGRGYGYTF.

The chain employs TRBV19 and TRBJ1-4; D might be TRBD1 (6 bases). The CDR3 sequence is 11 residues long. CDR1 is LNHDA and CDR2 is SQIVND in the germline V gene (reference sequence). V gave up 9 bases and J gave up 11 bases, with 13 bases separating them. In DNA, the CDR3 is TGTGCCAGCGCGCAGGGGCTCAAACTGTTTTTT. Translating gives CASAQGLKLFF. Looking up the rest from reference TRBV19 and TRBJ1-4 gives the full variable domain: DGGITQSPKYLFRKEGQNVTLSCEQNLNHDAMYWYRQDPGQGLRLIYYSQIVNDFQKGDIAEGYSVSREKKESFPLTVTSAQKNPTAFYLCASAQGLKLFFGSGTQLSVL.

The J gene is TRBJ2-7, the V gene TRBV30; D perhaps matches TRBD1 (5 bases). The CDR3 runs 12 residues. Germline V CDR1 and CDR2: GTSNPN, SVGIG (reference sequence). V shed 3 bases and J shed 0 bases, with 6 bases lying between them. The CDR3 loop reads CAWRDNSYEQYF. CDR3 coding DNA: TGTGCCTGGAGGGACAACTCCTACGAGCAGTACTTC.

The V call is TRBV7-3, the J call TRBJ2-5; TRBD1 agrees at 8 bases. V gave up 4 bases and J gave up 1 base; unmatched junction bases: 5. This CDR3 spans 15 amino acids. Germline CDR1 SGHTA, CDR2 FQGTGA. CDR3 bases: TGTGCCAGCAGCTCCGGACAGGGTTCCCAAGAGACCCAGTACTTC. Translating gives CASSSGQGSQETQYF.

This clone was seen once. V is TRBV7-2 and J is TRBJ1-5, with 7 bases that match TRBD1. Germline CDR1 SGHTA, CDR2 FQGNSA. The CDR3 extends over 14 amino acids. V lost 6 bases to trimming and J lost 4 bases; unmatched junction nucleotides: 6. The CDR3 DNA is TGTGCCAGCAGTTCACAGGGGACTAATCAGCCCCAGCATTTT. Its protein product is CASSSQGTNQPQHF. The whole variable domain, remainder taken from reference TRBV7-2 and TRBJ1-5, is GAGVSQSPSNKVTEKGKDVELRCDPISGHTALYWYRQSLGQGLEFLIYFQGNSAPDKSGLPSDRFSAERTGGSVSTLTIQRTQQEDSAVYLCASSSQGTNQPQHFGDGTRLSIL.

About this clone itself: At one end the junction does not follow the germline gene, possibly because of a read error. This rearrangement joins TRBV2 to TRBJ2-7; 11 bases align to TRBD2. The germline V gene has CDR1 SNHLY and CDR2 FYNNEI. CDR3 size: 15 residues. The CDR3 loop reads CASSELAGGIGIGLF. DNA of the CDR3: TGTGCCAGCAGTGAACTAGCGGGGGGTATCGGAATTGGCTTATTC.

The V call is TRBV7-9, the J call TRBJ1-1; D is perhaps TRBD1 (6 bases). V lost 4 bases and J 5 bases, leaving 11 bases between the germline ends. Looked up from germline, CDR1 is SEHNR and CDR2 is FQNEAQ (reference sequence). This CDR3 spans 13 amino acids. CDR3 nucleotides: TGTGCCAGCAGCTGGGGGACAACAACTGAAGCTTTCTTT. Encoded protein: CASSWGTTTEAFF.

The CDR3: CSVGTGVGDEQFF. CDR3 DNA sequence: TGCAGCGTTGGTACAGGTGTAGGGGATGAGCAGTTCTTC. V is TRBV29-1 and J is TRBJ2-1; D possibly corresponds to TRBD1 (5 bases). V lost 4 bases, J lost 8 bases, and 15 bases lay in between. CDR3 length equals 13 residues. From germline, CDR1 is SQVTM and CDR2 ANQGSEA.

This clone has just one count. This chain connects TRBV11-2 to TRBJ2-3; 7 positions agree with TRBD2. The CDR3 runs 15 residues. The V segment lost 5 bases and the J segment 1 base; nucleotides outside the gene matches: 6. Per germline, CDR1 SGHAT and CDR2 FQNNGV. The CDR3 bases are TGTGCCAGCAGCATAAATGGGGGGGGCACAGATACGCAGTATTTT. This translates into CASSINGGGTDTQYF.

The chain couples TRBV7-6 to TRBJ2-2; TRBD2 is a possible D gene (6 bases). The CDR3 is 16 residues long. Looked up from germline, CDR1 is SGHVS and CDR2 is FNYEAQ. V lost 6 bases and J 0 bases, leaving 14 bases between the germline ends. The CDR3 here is CASRKGAGTNTGELFF. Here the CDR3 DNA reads TGTGCCAGCAGAAAAGGGGCGGGGACGAACACCGGGGAGCTGTTTTTT.

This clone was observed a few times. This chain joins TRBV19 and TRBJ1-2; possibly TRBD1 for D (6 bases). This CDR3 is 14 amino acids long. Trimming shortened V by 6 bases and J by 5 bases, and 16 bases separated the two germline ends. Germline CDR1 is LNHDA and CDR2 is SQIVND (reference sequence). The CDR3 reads CASRGTPPQYGYTF. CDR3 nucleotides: TGTGCCAGTAGGGGGACACCGCCACAGTATGGCTACACCTTC.

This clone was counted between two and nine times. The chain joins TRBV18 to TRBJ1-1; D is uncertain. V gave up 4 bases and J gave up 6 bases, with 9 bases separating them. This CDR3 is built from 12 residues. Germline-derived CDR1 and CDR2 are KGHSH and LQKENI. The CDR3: CASSHPGSEAFF. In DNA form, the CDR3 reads TGTGCCAGCTCACACCCCGGGTCTGAAGCTTTCTTT.